This T cell receptor beta chain was found in a study of cytomegalovirus exposure and HLA in healthy donors. Details on this clone: The antigen is not known.

The PCR employed 60 Vbeta primers together with 13 Jbeta primers. Some clones are missing from TCRdb's copy, which holds only in-frame ones; the method was immunoSEQ multiplex PCR. The data show hundreds of thousands of clones, approximately 78% seen once. Unmatched junction bases numbered 4, after V lost 6 bases and J lost 4 bases. The V gene's germline CDR1 is MNHEY and CDR2 SVGAGI. The length of the CDR3 is 13 residues. General study results and limits: The classifier reportedly diagnosed cytomegalovirus status with high specificity and sensitivity.

Sampled while nominally healthy, donors likely had unrecorded immune exposures. This TCR derives from a young man in good health and CMV-seronegative. Sequencing was done on a sample of PBMCs. The chain carries TRBV6-5 and TRBJ2-3; TRBD1 matches at 7 bases. The CDR3: CASRPTGSDTQYF. The CDR3 nucleotides are TGTGCCAGCAGGCCGACAGGGTCAGATACGCAGTATTTT.